What follows are 16 T cell receptor beta chains derived from one specimen sequenced in a study of long-term antiretroviral therapy in people with HIV (dated by TCRdb to between 2020 and 2023). The immunoSEQ hsTCRB v3.0 assay was used at survey level resolution to sequence the TRB variable region. TCRdb stores this immuneACCESS table with in-frame sequences only. Part of the clones is absent; in the studies checked, under half of the shortfall reflects unresolved V genes, and no reason is known for the rest. Counted in this sample were about 14,000 clones; 80% to 90% of them appeared once. About 7% of the sample rests with the top ten. Material: unsorted PBMCs, obtained 0.4 years after starting antiretroviral therapy. The source of these receptors is a man aged 25-45 years with HIV.

The rearrangement links TRBV5-5 to TRBJ2-2; D is unresolved. Germline V lookup: CDR1 SGHKS, CDR2 YYEKEE (reference sequence). Deletions cut 2 bases from V and 7 bases from J, with 15 bases between. The CDR3 runs to 15 residues. This chain's CDR3 is CASSLGRSVIGELFF. The CDR3 coding sequence is TGTGCCAGCAGCTTAGGGCGGAGCGTGATCGGGGAGCTGTTTTTT.

This clone was seen more than once but under ten times. V gene TRBV30 combines with J gene TRBJ1-6; 8 bases match TRBD1. V shed 3 bases and J 16 bases; nucleotides not matched to a gene: 8. Germline CDR1 and CDR2: GTSNPN and SVGIG (reference sequence). The CDR3 has 12 residues. The CDR3 sequence: CAWSPYRGKLHF. Here the CDR3 DNA reads TGTGCCTGGAGCCCTTACAGGGGGAAGCTCCACTTT.

V usage is TRBV27 and J usage is TRBJ2-1; D uncertain. Trimming stripped 0 bases from V and 2 bases from J, with 2 bases between. There are 13 residues in the CDR3. Germline assignment: CDR1 MNHEY and CDR2 SMNVEV (reference sequence). The DNA of the CDR3 is TGTGCCAGCAGTTTATCTGCCTACAATGAGCAGTTCTTC. As protein: CASSLSAYNEQFF.

The chain is built from TRBV4-1 and TRBJ1-1; no clear D. Germline values: CDR1 MGHRA, CDR2 YSYEKL. The CDR3 covers 16 residues. V shed 1 base and J shed 1 base, with 13 bases lying between them. The CDR3, as DNA: TGCGCCAGCAGCCAAGTCGGGGTAGGGAGGAACACTGAAGCTTTCTTT. Encoded protein: CASSQVGVGRNTEAFF.

The genes are TRBV2 and TRBJ1-1; no firm D call. This CDR3 spans 14 amino acids. V gave up 9 bases and J gave up 4 bases, with 18 bases separating them. The V gene's germline CDR1 is SNHLY and CDR2 FYNNEI. CDR3 nucleotides: TGTGCCAGTCAAAAGGGAGGTCAGAGCACTGAAGCTTTCTTT. Translating it yields CASQKGGQSTEAFF.

This chain uses TRBV7-8 with TRBJ2-3; 9 bases are shared with TRBD1. With V trimmed by 3 bases and J by 3 bases, 1 base remained unmatched. In germline, CDR1 is SGHVS, CDR2 FQNEAQ. This CDR3 has 14 residues. CDR3 bases: TGTGCCAGCAGCTTGGACAGGGGTACAGATACGCAGTATTTT. Translation: CASSLDRGTDTQYF.

In its sample, this clone was seen a few times. V usage is TRBV19 and J usage is TRBJ2-7; D is unresolved. This CDR3 comprises 13 residues. Trimming removed 5 bases from V and 0 bases from J, with 8 bases in between. Germline V gene sequence: CDR1 LNHDA, CDR2 SQIVND (reference sequence). As DNA, the CDR3 is TGTGCCAGTAGTGGTGGAAGCTCCTACGAGCAGTACTTC. Translating gives CASSGGSSYEQYF.

The V gene is TRBV5-1, the J gene TRBJ2-1; D unresolved. Trimming pared 0 bases from V and 7 bases from J, leaving 14 bases between. CDR1 is SGHRS and CDR2 is YFSETQ in the germline V gene. The CDR3 is 15 amino acids. The CDR3 spells CASSLEVTLWNEQFF. The CDR3 nucleotides read TGCGCCAGCAGCTTGGAAGTGACCTTGTGGAATGAGCAGTTCTTC.

This chain uses TRBV10-2 with TRBJ2-7, with D perhaps TRBD1 or TRBD2 (5 bases each). This CDR3 has 11 residues. Germline V gives CDR1 WSHSY, CDR2 SAAADI. V was shortened by 8 bases and J by 3 bases, with 8 bases between the two germline ends. The CDR3 here is CASGDVYEQYF. CDR3 coding DNA: TGCGCCAGCGGGGACGTCTACGAGCAGTACTTC.

The rearrangement uses TRBV10-3 and TRBJ1-2; the match to TRBD1 covers 8 bases. From germline, CDR1 is ENHRY and CDR2 SYGVKD. The CDR3 is made up of 14 amino acids. V lost 10 bases to trimming and J lost 3 bases; unmatched junction nucleotides: 10. Here the CDR3 reads CATEDREGDYGYTF. In DNA, the CDR3 is TGTGCCACCGAGGACAGGGAGGGAGACTATGGCTACACCTTC.

This sequence joins TRBV19 and TRBJ1-4; no clear D gene. Per the germline V gene, CDR1 is LNHDA and CDR2 is SQIVND (reference sequence). Deletions cut 7 bases from V and 2 bases from J, with 14 bases between. The CDR3 is made up of 15 amino acids. Written as DNA, the CDR3 is TGTGCCAGTACGGGCCGGTTTGGGACTAATGAAAAACTGTTTTTT. Its translation is CASTGRFGTNEKLFF. Full variable domain (missing parts from reference TRBV19 and TRBJ1-4): DGGITQSPKYLFRKEGQNVTLSCEQNLNHDAMYWYRQDPGQGLRLIYYSQIVNDFQKGDIAEGYSVSREKKESFPLTVTSAQKNPTAFYLCASTGRFGTNEKLFFGSGTQLSVL.

V usage is TRBV28 and J usage is TRBJ2-7, with TRBD2 identical over 8 bases. Germline CDR1 and CDR2: MDHEN and SYDVKM. There are 14 residues in the CDR3. V trimming: 2 bases; J trimming: 3 bases; junction bases outside the gene matches: 3. CDR3 amino acids: CASSLGTRGYEQYF. CDR3 sequence (DNA): TGTGCCAGCAGTTTAGGGACTAGAGGCTACGAGCAGTACTTC.

The CDR3 protein is CASSVWSGAVYTDTQYF. The CDR3 DNA sequence: TGTGCCAGCAGTGTGTGGAGCGGGGCGGTTTACACAGATACGCAGTATTTT. This chain links TRBV25-1 with TRBJ2-3; 7 bases align to TRBD2. V was clipped by 4 bases and J by 2 bases; unmatched bases: 12. The CDR3 is 17 residues long. From germline, CDR1 is MGHDK and CDR2 SYGVNS.

This chain uses TRBV5-1 with TRBJ2-6, with D maybe TRBD1 (6 bases). Germline V gene sequence: CDR1 SGHRS, CDR2 YFSETQ. The CDR3 is 15 amino acids. V dropped 2 bases and J dropped 1 base, with 7 bases sitting between them. As DNA, the CDR3 is TGCGCCAGCAGCTTACAGGGATCTGGGGCCAACGTCCTGACTTTC. This encodes CASSLQGSGANVLTF.

V and J are TRBV6-5 and TRBJ2-7; the match to TRBD1 covers 7 bases. Trimming cost V 2 bases and J 2 bases; bases outside gene matches: 9. The germline gives CDR1 MNHEY, CDR2 SVGAGI. The CDR3 is 16 residues long. This CDR3 reads CASSYAMTGYPYEQYF. CDR3 in DNA: TGTGCCAGCAGTTACGCGATGACAGGGTACCCCTACGAGCAGTACTTC.

The rearrangement links TRBV7-2 to TRBJ1-1; tentative D call: TRBD1 (5 bases). The V gene lost 5 bases and the J gene lost 10 bases, with 17 bases spanning the gap. CDR3 length equals 13 residues. Looked up from germline, CDR1 is SGHTA and CDR2 is FQGNSA. CDR3 sequence reads: CASSRSGRGAAFF. The CDR3 DNA follows: TGTGCCAGCAGCCGCTCGGGGCGAGGTGCAGCTTTCTTT.